This TCR beta chain was documented in a study of T cells in Graves' hyperthyroidism and ophthalmopathy. Study-level findings and limits: It was a median about 6.5 months before onset that the model predicted ophthalmopathy. Blood shared most expanded thyroid clonotypes above 0.001.

This clonotype was observed at least ten times. As yet, its antigen is unknown. The CDR3 contains 13 residues. The germline V gene encodes CDR1 SNHLY and CDR2 FYNNEI. V was trimmed by 6 bases and J by 6 bases, leaving 14 bases between them. Using RNA transcripts as the source, TCR beta CDR3 regions were amplified. When the TCR CDR3 underwent first-round RT-PCR, the HTBI primer set was used. Each CDR3 protein is one row after TCRdb ran MiXCR on the multiplex PCR reads. Among fewer than 350,000 distinct CDR3 sequences listed, approximately 14% were seen once. Stable Graves' hyperthyroidism denoted no ophthalmopathy progression over 18 months. The hyperthyroidism patients had all been newly diagnosed, and their disease duration was under 2 months. Their ages ranged from 18 to 65 years.

The TCR comes from a woman aged 40 to 50 with Graves' hyperthyroidism. The rearrangement links TRBV2 to TRBJ2-5, with D uncertain. Sequenced material: blood. DNA for the CDR3: TGTGCCAGCAGGACGGACCAAAGGCAGACCCAGTACTTC. Amino acid sequence: CASRTDQRQTQYF.